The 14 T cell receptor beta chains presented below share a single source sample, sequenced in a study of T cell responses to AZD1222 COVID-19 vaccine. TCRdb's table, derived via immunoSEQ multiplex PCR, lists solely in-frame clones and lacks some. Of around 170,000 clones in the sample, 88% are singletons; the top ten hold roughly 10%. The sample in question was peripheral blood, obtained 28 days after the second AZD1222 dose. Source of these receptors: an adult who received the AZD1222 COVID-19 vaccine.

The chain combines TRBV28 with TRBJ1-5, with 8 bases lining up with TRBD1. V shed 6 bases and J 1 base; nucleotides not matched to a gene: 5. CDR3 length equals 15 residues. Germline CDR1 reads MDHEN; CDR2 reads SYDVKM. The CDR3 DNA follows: TGTGCCAGCAGCTCGGACAGGGAGAGCAATCAGCCCCAGCATTTT. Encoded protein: CASSSDRESNQPQHF.

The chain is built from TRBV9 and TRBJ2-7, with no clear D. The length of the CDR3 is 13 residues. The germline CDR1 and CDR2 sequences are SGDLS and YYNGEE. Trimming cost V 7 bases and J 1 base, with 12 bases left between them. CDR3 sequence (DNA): TGTGCCAGCTCCCTCTCGGGTTCCTACGAGCAGTACTTC. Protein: CASSLSGSYEQYF.

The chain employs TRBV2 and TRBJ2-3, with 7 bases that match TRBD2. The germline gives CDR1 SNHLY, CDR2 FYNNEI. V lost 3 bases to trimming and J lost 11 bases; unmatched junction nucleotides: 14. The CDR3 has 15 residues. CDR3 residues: CASSEQGGSSVMQYF. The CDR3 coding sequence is TGTGCCAGCAGTGAGCAGGGAGGGTCCTCAGTAATGCAGTATTTT.

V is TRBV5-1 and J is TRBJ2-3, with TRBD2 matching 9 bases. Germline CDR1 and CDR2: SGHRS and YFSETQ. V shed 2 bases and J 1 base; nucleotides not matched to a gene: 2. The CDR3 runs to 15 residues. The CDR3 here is CASSFQRGGTDTQYF. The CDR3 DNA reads TGCGCCAGCAGCTTCCAGCGGGGGGGCACAGATACGCAGTATTTT.

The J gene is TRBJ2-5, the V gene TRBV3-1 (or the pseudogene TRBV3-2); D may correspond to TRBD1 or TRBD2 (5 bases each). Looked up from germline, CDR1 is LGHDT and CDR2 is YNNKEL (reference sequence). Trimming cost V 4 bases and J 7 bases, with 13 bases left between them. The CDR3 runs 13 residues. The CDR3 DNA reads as TGTGCCAGCAGCCGGGTCTCGGGGCGGACCCAGTACTTC. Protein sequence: CASSRVSGRTQYF.

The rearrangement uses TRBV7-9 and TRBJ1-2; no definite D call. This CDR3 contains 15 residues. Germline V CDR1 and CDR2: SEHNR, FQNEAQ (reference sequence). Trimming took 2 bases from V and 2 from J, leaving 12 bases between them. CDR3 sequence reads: CASSLLRGTNYGYTF. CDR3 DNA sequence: TGTGCCAGCAGCTTATTACGGGGAACCAACTATGGCTACACCTTC.

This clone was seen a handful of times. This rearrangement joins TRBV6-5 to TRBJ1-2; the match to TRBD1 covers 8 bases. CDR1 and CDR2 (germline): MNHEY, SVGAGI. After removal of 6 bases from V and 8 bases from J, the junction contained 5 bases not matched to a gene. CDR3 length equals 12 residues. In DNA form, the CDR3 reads TGTGCCAGCAGGGAGACAGGGGAAGGCTACACCTTC. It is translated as CASRETGEGYTF.

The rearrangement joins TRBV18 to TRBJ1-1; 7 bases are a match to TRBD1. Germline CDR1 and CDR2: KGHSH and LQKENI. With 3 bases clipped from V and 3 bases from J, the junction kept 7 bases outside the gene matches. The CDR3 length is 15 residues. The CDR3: CASSPSPGGHTEAFF. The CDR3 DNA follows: TGTGCCAGCTCACCTAGTCCAGGGGGACACACTGAAGCTTTCTTT.

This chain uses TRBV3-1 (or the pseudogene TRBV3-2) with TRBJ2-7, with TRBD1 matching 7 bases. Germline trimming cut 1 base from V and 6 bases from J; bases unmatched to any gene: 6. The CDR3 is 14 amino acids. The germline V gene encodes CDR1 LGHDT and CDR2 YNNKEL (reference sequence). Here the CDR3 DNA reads TGTGCCAGCAGCCAAGTCGAGGGGGCAGGCGAGCAGTACTTC. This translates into CASSQVEGAGEQYF.

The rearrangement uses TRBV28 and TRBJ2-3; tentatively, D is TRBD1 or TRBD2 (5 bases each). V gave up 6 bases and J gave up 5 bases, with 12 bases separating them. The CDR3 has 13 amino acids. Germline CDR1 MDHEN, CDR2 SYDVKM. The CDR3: CASRLPRGDTQYF. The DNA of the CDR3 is TGTGCCAGCAGATTACCGAGGGGAGATACGCAGTATTTT.

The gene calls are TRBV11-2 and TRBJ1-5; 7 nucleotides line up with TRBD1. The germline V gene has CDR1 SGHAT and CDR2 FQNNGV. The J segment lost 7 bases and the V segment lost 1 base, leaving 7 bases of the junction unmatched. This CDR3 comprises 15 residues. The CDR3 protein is CASSLGDRAWQPQHF. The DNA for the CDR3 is TGTGCCAGCAGCTTAGGTGACAGGGCCTGGCAGCCCCAGCATTTT.

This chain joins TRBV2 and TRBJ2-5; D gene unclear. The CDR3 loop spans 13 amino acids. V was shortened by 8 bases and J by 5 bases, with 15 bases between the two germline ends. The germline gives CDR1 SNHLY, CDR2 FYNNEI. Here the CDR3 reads CASVLTPQETQYF. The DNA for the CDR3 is TGTGCCAGCGTTCTAACTCCCCAGGAGACCCAGTACTTC.

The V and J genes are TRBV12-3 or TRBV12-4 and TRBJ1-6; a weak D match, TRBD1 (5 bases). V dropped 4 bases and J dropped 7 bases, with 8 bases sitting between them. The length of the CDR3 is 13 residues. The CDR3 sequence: CASSSTENSPLHF. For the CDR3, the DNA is TGTGCCAGCAGTTCGACAGAAAATTCACCCCTCCACTTT.

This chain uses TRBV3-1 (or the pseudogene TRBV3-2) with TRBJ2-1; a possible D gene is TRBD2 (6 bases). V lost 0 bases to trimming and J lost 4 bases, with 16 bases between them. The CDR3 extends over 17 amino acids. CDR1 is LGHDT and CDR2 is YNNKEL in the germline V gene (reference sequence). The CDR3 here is CASSQEGRRGRYNEQFF. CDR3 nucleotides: TGTGCCAGCAGCCAAGAGGGTCGGCGGGGCCGATACAATGAGCAGTTCTTC.